One sample yielded the 27 T cell receptor beta chains listed below, sequenced in a study of cytomegalovirus exposure and HLA in healthy donors. PCR was performed using 60 Vbeta and 13 Jbeta primers. Profiling relied on immunoSEQ multiplex PCR, and the TCRdb table lists in-frame clones only, not all of them. The table shows 150,000 to 200,000 clones, with 84% occurring only once. Specimen: PBMCs. The source is a boy aged 5-17 years in good health and CMV-seronegative.

The chain has TRBV7-9 and TRBJ2-7; maybe TRBD2 (6 bases). From germline, CDR1 is SEHNR and CDR2 FQNEAQ (reference sequence). V was pared by 8 bases and J by 7 bases, with 15 bases between. The CDR3 contains 12 residues. Here the CDR3 DNA reads TGTGCCAGCCTGGGGGGAATGGGGGAGCAGTACTTC. Translated: CASLGGMGEQYF.

The chain employs TRBV2 and TRBJ2-7; TRBD1 agrees at 8 bases. Germline CDR1 and CDR2: SNHLY and FYNNEI. CDR3 length equals 16 residues. Trimming removed 1 base from V and 2 bases from J; junction bases left unmatched: 7. The CDR3 DNA reads as TGTGCCAGCAGTGAAGACGGACAGGGAATCACCTACGAGCAGTACTTC. It is translated as CASSEDGQGITYEQYF.

The CDR3 loop is CASSLAGTNSGANVLTF. CDR3 DNA sequence: TGTGCCAGCAGTTTAGCCGGTACTAACTCTGGGGCCAACGTCCTGACTTTC. J is TRBJ2-6 and V is TRBV27; D is uncertain. There are 17 residues in the CDR3. Looked up from germline, CDR1 is MNHEY and CDR2 is SMNVEV (reference sequence). V was cut by 2 bases and J by 0 bases, with 11 bases left in between.

The chain uses TRBV21-1 and TRBJ2-1; TRBD2 is the table's D call and was not checked against the DNA. TRBV21-1 is tagged as a pseudogene. The CDR3 spans 16 residues. CDR3 in DNA: TGTGCCAGCAGCAAAGACCCGGTCTCCCAACTCAATGAGCAGTTCTTC. This gives the protein CASSKDPVSQLNEQFF.

The chain couples TRBV2 to TRBJ2-6; maybe TRBD2 (6 bases). V was trimmed by 1 base and J by 6 bases, leaving 19 bases between them. CDR1 is SNHLY, CDR2 FYNNEI, per germline. CDR3 length: 18 residues. The CDR3 spells CASSEEGGRSPEANVLTF. CDR3 nucleotides: TGTGCCAGCAGTGAAGAGGGAGGTAGATCCCCTGAGGCCAACGTCCTGACTTTC.

J is TRBJ1-5 and V is TRBV10-3; D gene ambiguous. CDR1 ENHRY and CDR2 SYGVKD come from the germline V gene. This CDR3 comprises 12 residues. Trimming removed 8 bases from V and 4 bases from J, with 9 bases in between. The CDR3 DNA is TGTGCCATCTCCCGAGGGAATCAGCCCCAGCATTTT. It specifies CAISRGNQPQHF.

The chain has TRBV9 and TRBJ1-2, with 7 bases matching TRBD1. CDR3 length: 13 amino acids. Germline V gives CDR1 SGDLS, CDR2 YYNGEE. V was pared by 5 bases and J by 4 bases, with 5 bases of the junction left unmatched. In nucleotides, the CDR3 is TGTGCCAGCAGGGGCTGGACAGGCTATGGCTACACCTTC. Amino acids: CASRGWTGYGYTF. Filled out from reference TRBV9 and TRBJ1-2, the complete variable domain reads DSGVTQTPKHLITATGQRVTLRCSPRSGDLSVYWYQQSLDQGLQFLIQYYNGEERAKGNILERFSAQQFPDLHSELNLSSLELGDSALYFCASRGWTGYGYTFGSGTRLTVV.

CDR3 DNA: TGTGCCAGCTCATCTCAGGGAGGGCCCAACTATGGCTACACCTTC. Residues: CASSSQGGPNYGYTF. The V call is TRBV18, the J call TRBJ1-2, with TRBD1 as a possible D gene (5 bases). Germline assignment: CDR1 KGHSH and CDR2 LQKENI. This CDR3 has 15 residues. V lost 5 bases and J lost 2, with 15 bases in between.

The gene calls are TRBV27 and TRBJ2-5; 9 nucleotides match TRBD2. V lost 7 bases to trimming and J lost 5 bases; unmatched junction nucleotides: 14. The CDR3 sequence is 16 residues long. The germline CDR1 and CDR2 sequences are MNHEY and SMNVEV (reference sequence). The CDR3 sequence is CASKEIAGGPRETQYF. As DNA, the CDR3 is TGTGCCAGCAAGGAAATTGCGGGGGGGCCGAGGGAGACCCAGTACTTC.

This clone was found once. DNA of the CDR3: TGTGCCAGTAGTAATATCGTTGGAAACACCATATATTTT. Translated: CASSNIVGNTIYF. V gene TRBV19 combines with J gene TRBJ1-3; D remains ambiguous. V dropped 4 bases and J dropped 3 bases, with 7 bases sitting between them. CDR1 and CDR2 from the germline V gene are LNHDA and SQIVND (reference sequence). This CDR3 is built from 13 residues.

The chain has TRBV30 and TRBJ2-7; 9 bases match TRBD1. The ends lost 2 bases at V and 5 bases at J; junction bases unmatched: 7. Germline CDR1 is GTSNPN and CDR2 is SVGIG (reference sequence). CDR3 length: 14 residues. The CDR3 spells CAWSTGQGLHEQYF. For the CDR3, the DNA is TGTGCCTGGAGTACGGGACAGGGCCTCCACGAGCAGTACTTC. The variable domain in full, completed from reference TRBV30 and TRBJ2-7, reads SQTIHQWPATLVQPVGSPLSLECTVEGTSNPNLYWYRQAAGRGLQLLFYSVGIGQISSEVPQNLSASRPQDRQFILSSKKLLLSDSGFYLCAWSTGQGLHEQYFGPGTRLTVT.

This clone has just one count. V is TRBV4-1 and J is TRBJ1-2; D is undetermined. The CDR3 is made up of 15 amino acids. CDR1 and CDR2 (germline): MGHRA, YSYEKL. Between the trimmed V and J ends, which lost 0 bases and 2 bases, there was a span of 10 bases. CDR3 bases: TGCGCCAGCAGCCAAGACTTTCAGTACAACTATGGCTACACCTTC. Translation: CASSQDFQYNYGYTF.

This chain's CDR3 is CASSHSNQPQHF. In nucleotides, the CDR3 is TGTGCCAGCAGCCATAGCAATCAGCCCCAGCATTTT. The chain links TRBV11-2 to TRBJ1-5; D not certain. The CDR3 contains 12 residues. V was cut by 5 bases and J by 0 bases, with 2 bases left in between. Germline CDR1 is SGHAT and CDR2 is FQNNGV. Full variable domain (outside the CDR3, taken from reference TRBV11-2 and TRBJ1-5): EAGVAQSPRYKIIEKRQSVAFWCNPISGHATLYWYQQILGQGPKLLIQFQNNGVVDDSQLPKDRFSAERLKGVDSTLKIQPAKLEDSAVYLCASSHSNQPQHFGDGTRLSIL.

Remarks on this clone: Additional DNA sequences in this sample encode the identical CDR3. The chain uses TRBV6-5 and TRBJ2-5; D gene uncertain. V lost 2 bases, J lost 4 bases, and 5 bases lay in between. Germline values: CDR1 MNHEY, CDR2 SVGAGI. The CDR3 runs 12 residues. CDR3 in amino acids: CASSYPGETQYF. CDR3 nucleotides: TGTGCCAGCAGTTACCCCGGAGAGACCCAGTACTTC.

This clone was detected once. J is TRBJ2-7 and V is TRBV7-2, with a possible D match to TRBD2 (5 bases). Trimming left V 3 bases short and J 0 bases short, with 12 bases between. Germline V gene sequence: CDR1 SGHTA, CDR2 FQGNSA. The CDR3 is 15 residues long. CDR3: CASSLRTLSSYEQYF. The CDR3 DNA is TGTGCCAGCAGCTTGAGGACTCTTTCCTCCTACGAGCAGTACTTC.

The V call is TRBV9, the J call TRBJ1-1, with unresolved D. The CDR3 length is 15 residues. V lost 4 bases and J lost 1, with 14 bases in between. Per germline, CDR1 SGDLS and CDR2 YYNGEE. The CDR3 here is CASSIGATGNTEAFF. The CDR3 DNA follows: TGTGCCAGCAGCATCGGAGCGACGGGGAACACTGAAGCTTTCTTT.

The DNA of the CDR3 is TGTGCCAGCAGCTTAGCGGGGACAGGATTAAATTCACCCCTCCACTTT. As protein: CASSLAGTGLNSPLHF. The V and J genes are TRBV7-9 and TRBJ1-6; TRBD1 matches at 8 bases. V shed 0 bases, J shed 7 bases, and the junction held 5 bases outside the gene matches. The CDR3 is made up of 16 amino acids. Per the germline V gene, CDR1 is SEHNR and CDR2 is FQNEAQ (reference sequence). The variable domain in full, completed from reference TRBV7-9 and TRBJ1-6, reads DTGVSQNPRHKITKRGQNVTFRCDPISEHNRLYWYRQTLGQGPEFLTYFQNEAQLEKSRLLSDRFSAERPKGSFSTLEIQRTEQGDSAMYLCASSLAGTGLNSPLHFGNGTRLTVT.

The chain joins TRBV14 to TRBJ2-2, with 10 nucleotides matching TRBD2. Per the germline V gene, CDR1 is SGHDN and CDR2 is FVKESK. After removal of 1 base from V and 2 bases from J, the junction contained 1 base not matched to a gene. The CDR3 is 16 amino acids. The CDR3 region has the DNA TGTGCCAGCAGCCAAGTAGCGGGGGGAAACACCGGGGAGCTGTTTTTT. Translated: CASSQVAGGNTGELFF. The whole variable domain, remainder taken from reference TRBV14 and TRBJ2-2, is EAGVTQFPSHSVIEKGQTVTLRCDPISGHDNLYWYRRVMGKEIKFLLHFVKESKQDESGMPNNRFLAERTGGTYSTLKVQPAELEDSGVYFCASSQVAGGNTGELFFGEGSRLTVL.

The chain links TRBV7-2 to TRBJ2-7; 12 bases align to TRBD2. This CDR3 contains 16 residues. Trimming at V came to 5 bases and at J to 5 bases, leaving 10 bases not matched to a gene. Germline V gene data show CDR1 as SGHTA and CDR2 as FQGNSA. CDR3 in amino acids: CASSALAGGPFHEQYF. The CDR3 region has the DNA TGTGCCAGCAGCGCCCTAGCGGGAGGGCCGTTCCACGAGCAGTACTTC. The whole variable domain, filled in from reference TRBV7-2 and TRBJ2-7, reads GAGVSQSPSNKVTEKGKDVELRCDPISGHTALYWYRQSLGQGLEFLIYFQGNSAPDKSGLPSDRFSAERTGGSVSTLTIQRTQQEDSAVYLCASSALAGGPFHEQYFGPGTRLTVT.

This chain uses TRBV19 with TRBJ1-5, with TRBD1 matching over 8 bases. The length of the CDR3 is 14 residues. V dropped 9 bases and J dropped 3; count of bases not matched to a gene: 7. Germline assignment: CDR1 LNHDA and CDR2 SQIVND (reference sequence). The CDR3 is CASGQGGYNQPQHF. For the CDR3, the DNA is TGTGCCAGCGGACAGGGAGGGTACAATCAGCCCCAGCATTTT.

This clone is a singleton in its sample. V gene TRBV15 combines with J gene TRBJ1-1; 7 bases are shared with TRBD1. V shed 5 bases, J shed 3 bases, and the junction held 15 bases outside the gene matches. The CDR3 spans 17 residues. CDR1 and CDR2 (germline): LNHNV, YYDKDF (reference sequence). The CDR3 DNA reads as TGTGCCACCAGCTCACAGACAGGGACTCATACTGACACTGAAGCTTTCTTT. Its translation: CATSSQTGTHTDTEAFF.

The chain uses TRBV27 and TRBJ2-7, with 11 bases that match TRBD2. Germline CDR1 and CDR2: MNHEY and SMNVEV (reference sequence). The CDR3 spans 15 residues. Unmatched junction bases numbered 9, after V lost 4 bases and J lost 7 bases. CDR3 in amino acids: CASSSAIAGGREQYF. The CDR3 bases are TGTGCCAGCAGTTCGGCAATAGCGGGAGGGAGGGAGCAGTACTTC.

This chain joins TRBV6-5 and TRBJ1-1; D is unclear. The CDR3 consists of 14 residues. Per the germline V gene, CDR1 is MNHEY and CDR2 is SVGAGI. V was trimmed by 6 bases and J by 3 bases, leaving 14 bases between them. As DNA, the CDR3 is TGTGCCAGCAGCCCTTGGGAGCCATACACTGAAGCTTTCTTT. Translation gives CASSPWEPYTEAFF.

The chain combines TRBV30 with TRBJ2-3; tentative D call: TRBD2 (6 bases). The germline V and J ends were trimmed by 2 bases and 7 bases, with 10 bases remaining between them. Germline V lookup: CDR1 GTSNPN, CDR2 SVGIG (reference sequence). There are 12 residues in the CDR3. The CDR3 here is CAWSWGEYTQYF. CDR3 nucleotides: TGTGCCTGGAGTTGGGGGGAGTATACGCAGTATTTT.

The rearrangement uses TRBV12-5 and TRBJ2-5; 7 nucleotides agree with TRBD1. The junction had 2 bases not matched to a gene; V was cut back by 3 bases and J by 1 base. The CDR3 covers 14 residues. Germline assignment: CDR1 LGHNT and CDR2 FRNRAP. The CDR3 coding sequence is TGTGCTAGTGGTTTCCGGGACAGCCAAGAGACCCAGTACTTC. This codes for CASGFRDSQETQYF.

The chain is built from TRBV14 and TRBJ1-1; 8 bases line up with TRBD1. The CDR3 spans 15 residues. Trimming took 3 bases from V and 3 from J; bases not matched to a gene: 6. The germline gives CDR1 SGHDN, CDR2 FVKESK. The CDR3 region has the DNA TGTGCCAGCAGCCAGAGGACAGGGCAATACACTGAAGCTTTCTTT. Residues: CASSQRTGQYTEAFF.

This chain links TRBV30 with TRBJ2-5; a possible D gene is TRBD1 (6 bases). The germline gives CDR1 GTSNPN, CDR2 SVGIG (reference sequence). The V gene lost 8 bases and the J gene lost 4 bases, with 17 bases spanning the gap. CDR3 length equals 13 residues. The CDR3 reads CAGTTGRGETQYF. CDR3 nucleotide sequence: TGTGCCGGCACTACAGGGAGAGGAGAGACCCAGTACTTC.